This is a list of T cell receptor beta chains from one sample in a study of spatial heterogeneity in lung cancer. TCRdb reprocessed the 5' RACE reads via MiXCR and lists one record per CDR3 protein. There are tens of thousands of distinct CDR3 sequences in the sample; 15% to 20% occur only once, and roughly 30% lies in the top ten. Source: lung tumor tissue, taken at surgery. Receptors originate from a female donor with early-stage non-small cell lung cancer. Each CDR3 is given with its conserved first and last residue. The order of the fields is J gene, D gene, clone size, V gene, CDR3 protein, CDR3 DNA. A D gene is named only where the DNA matches it firmly. A clone size is listed for some rows: how often the clone was seen (once, few, many), or a class if it is expanded.

>TRBJ2-2|-|many|TRBV4-3
CASSQGATNTGELFF
TGCGCCAGCAGCCAAGGGGCAACAAACACCGGGGAGCTGTTTTTT
>TRBJ1-3|-|many|TRBV3-1
CASSPRLLGGDGNTIYF
TGTGCCAGCAGCCCCCGGCTGTTGGGGGGCGATGGAAACACCATATATTTT
>TRBJ2-7|-|-|TRBV30
CAWRADAHEQYF
TGTGCCTGGAGGGCAGATGCCCACGAGCAGTACTTC
>TRBJ2-7|-|few|TRBV28
CASSFLFMPGLILNEQYF
TGTGCCAGCAGTTTCCTCTTTATGCCGGGACTTATACTGAACGAGCAGTACTTC
>TRBJ2-7|TRBD2|-|TRBV4-2
CASSPGLDSSYEQYF
TGTGCCAGCAGCCCCGGACTAGACAGCTCCTACGAGCAGTACTTC
>TRBJ2-5|-|-|TRBV10-3
CAISPGQGGETQYF
TGTGCCATCAGCCCCGGGCAGGGCGGGGAGACCCAGTACTTC
>TRBJ2-5|-|few|TRBV27
CASALRDTYQETQYF
TGTGCCAGCGCGCTCCGGGACACCTATCAAGAGACCCAGTACTTC
>TRBJ2-1|TRBD1|many|TRBV20-1
CSARAARGPYNEQFF
TGCAGTGCTAGAGCGGCCAGGGGGCCCTACAATGAGCAGTTCTTC
>TRBJ2-7|-|-|TRBV3-1
CASSRQSGYEQYF
TGTGCCAGCAGCCGTCAGAGTGGGTACGAGCAGTACTTC
>TRBJ2-1|TRBD2|many|TRBV3-1
CASSQDLLAAYNEQFF
TGTGCCAGCAGCCAAGATCTTCTAGCGGCCTACAATGAGCAGTTCTTC
>TRBJ1-1|-|-|TRBV29-1
CSARSLNTEAFF
TGCAGCGCCCGGTCCTTGAACACTGAAGCTTTCTTT
>TRBJ2-1|TRBD2|-|TRBV10-3
CAISAGLAGDNEQFF
TGTGCCATCAGCGCCGGACTAGCGGGGGACAATGAGCAGTTCTTC
>TRBJ2-3|TRBD2|-|TRBV20-1
CSANPGAGWADTQYF
TGCAGTGCTAATCCTGGAGCGGGATGGGCAGATACGCAGTATTTT
>TRBJ2-4|-|many|TRBV20-1
CSAPLQGLKNIQYF
TGCAGTGCTCCTCTCCAGGGCCTAAAAAACATTCAGTACTTC
>TRBJ2-7|TRBD2|-|TRBV29-1
CSVSSRVGLAGSSYEQYF
TGCAGCGTCAGCTCCCGGGTTGGACTAGCGGGGAGCTCCTACGAGCAGTACTTC
>TRBJ2-7|TRBD2|many|TRBV9
CASSVVGGGVSEQYF
TGTGCCAGCAGCGTAGTTGGCGGGGGTGTCTCCGAGCAGTACTTC
>TRBJ2-4|-|many|TRBV4-1
CASSQVGPGTREAKNIQYF
TGCGCCAGCAGCCAAGTAGGCCCGGGGACCCGGGAGGCCAAAAACATTCAGTACTTC
>TRBJ2-7|-|many|TRBV6-1
CASSESIQGGDEQYF
TGTGCCAGCAGTGAAAGTATACAGGGCGGCGACGAGCAGTACTTC
>TRBJ2-2|-|few|TRBV5-5
CASSWDQYTGELFF
TGTGCCAGCAGTTGGGACCAGTACACCGGGGAGCTGTTTTTT
>TRBJ2-7|TRBD1|-|TRBV28
CASCSPGQHYEQYF
TGTGCCAGCTGCAGCCCGGGACAGCACTACGAGCAGTACTTC
>TRBJ2-4|-|many|TRBV6-5
CASSKGAKNIQYF
TGTGCCAGCAGTAAGGGGGCCAAAAACATTCAGTACTTC
>TRBJ2-7|TRBD2|-|TRBV28
CASTTSGRAGEQYF
TGTGCCAGCACGACTTCCGGGAGGGCGGGTGAGCAGTACTTC
>TRBJ2-2|TRBD1|few|TRBV4-1
CASSQANRQGRIGELFF
TGCGCCAGCAGCCAAGCAAATCGACAGGGACGCATCGGGGAGCTGTTTTTT
>TRBJ2-3|TRBD2|few|TRBV5-1
CASSFLAGGFTDTQYF
TGCGCCAGCAGCTTTCTAGCGGGAGGATTCACAGATACGCAGTATTTT
>TRBJ2-7|-|many|TRBV20-1
CSARWEYEQYF
TGCAGTGCTAGATGGGAGTACGAGCAGTACTTC
>TRBJ2-4|-|many|TRBV20-1
CSARYEGLTQYF
TGCAGTGCTAGATATGAGGGCTTGACTCAGTACTTC
>TRBJ2-3|-|many|TRBV20-1
CSASGGNPDYTDTQYF
TGCAGTGCTTCCGGGGGCAACCCCGATTACACAGATACGCAGTATTTT
>TRBJ2-5|TRBD2|-|TRBV4-1
CASSLTPGLASQETQYF
TGCGCCAGCAGCCTCACCCCGGGACTAGCGTCTCAAGAGACCCAGTACTTC
>TRBJ2-5|-|few|TRBV18
CASSRPYGETQYF
TGTGCCAGCTCACGGCCCTATGGGGAGACCCAGTACTTC
>TRBJ2-5|-|many|TRBV20-1
CSAENQETQYF
TGCAGTGCTGAAAATCAAGAGACCCAGTACTTC
>TRBJ2-7|-|few|TRBV28
CASSLNLGSLSSYEQYF
TGTGCCAGCAGTTTAAATTTAGGGTCCCTCAGCTCCTACGAGCAGTACTTC
>TRBJ2-3|-|many|TRBV6-6
CASNDLLRDTQYF
TGTGCCAGCAACGACTTACTCAGAGATACGCAGTATTTT
>TRBJ2-3|-|-|TRBV6-1
CASSLSRDTDTQYF
TGTGCCAGCAGCTTGAGTCGGGACACAGATACGCAGTATTTT
>TRBJ2-1|-|-|TRBV27
CASSADYNEQFF
TGTGCCAGCAGTGCGGACTACAATGAGCAGTTCTTC
>TRBJ2-5|TRBD1|-|TRBV20-1
CSASRPGGFETQYF
TGCAGTGCTAGTCGACCAGGGGGCTTCGAGACCCAGTACTTC
>TRBJ2-3|-|-|TRBV11-2
CASSLVFGRGQYF
TGTGCCAGCAGCTTAGTGTTTGGAAGGGGGCAGTATTTT
>TRBJ2-5|TRBD1|-|TRBV10-1
CASSDNRGVETQYF
TGCGCCAGCAGTGACAACAGGGGAGTGGAGACCCAGTACTTC
>TRBJ1-2|TRBD1|many|TRBV7-9
CASSFSGTGLYGYTF
TGTGCCAGCAGCTTTTCCGGGACAGGGCTCTATGGCTACACCTTC
>TRBJ2-7|-|few|TRBV5-1
CASSLEFGEQYF
TGCGCCAGCAGCTTGGAGTTCGGAGAGCAGTACTTC
>TRBJ2-2|-|many|TRBV5-1
CASSLPNTGELFF
TGCGCCAGCAGCTTGCCCAACACCGGGGAGCTGTTTTTT
>TRBJ2-3|-|few|TRBV5-1
CASSLMGGLTDTQYF
TGCGCCAGCAGCTTAATGGGCGGTCTGACGGATACGCAGTATTTT
>TRBJ2-3|-|many|TRBV3-1
CASSQRDTQYF
TGTGCCAGCAGCCAAAGAGATACGCAGTATTTT
>TRBJ2-3|TRBD2|few|TRBV5-1
CASSLEAGGPTDTQYF
TGCGCCAGCAGCTTGGAAGCGGGAGGGCCAACCGATACGCAGTATTTT
>TRBJ2-7|TRBD2|-|TRBV20-1
CSASPLSGVVSYEQYF
TGCAGTGCTAGTCCCCTGAGCGGGGTAGTCTCCTACGAGCAGTACTTC
>TRBJ2-5|-|many|TRBV10-3
CAIKPGVAETQYF
TGTGCCATCAAACCGGGGGTGGCGGAGACCCAGTACTTC
>TRBJ2-5|-|many|TRBV7-8
CASSPWTLQETQYF
TGTGCCAGCAGCCCCTGGACACTTCAAGAGACCCAGTACTTC
>TRBJ2-3|TRBD2|medium-sized|TRBV4-2
CASSQGGSGEDTQYF
TGTGCCAGCAGCCAAGGGGGTAGCGGGGAAGATACGCAGTATTTT
>TRBJ2-1|TRBD1|many|TRBV7-3
CASSLDREKRFF
TGTGCCAGCAGCTTAGACAGGGAAAAAAGGTTCTTC
>TRBJ2-3|-|few|TRBV4-2
CASSQGPAGTDTQYF
TGTGCCAGCAGCCAAGGCCCGGCGGGCACAGATACGCAGTATTTT
>TRBJ2-1|-|-|TRBV20-1
CSAYPSGPHHNEQFF
TGCAGTGCTTACCCCAGCGGCCCGCACCACAATGAGCAGTTCTTC
>TRBJ2-2|-|many|TRBV2
CATQRGSAAAGELFF
TGTGCCACCCAGAGAGGGAGTGCGGCAGCCGGGGAGCTGTTTTTT
>TRBJ2-1|-|few|TRBV5-1
CASSLGGTKRNEQFF
TGCGCCAGCAGCTTGGGAGGCACCAAGAGGAATGAGCAGTTCTTC
>TRBJ2-3|-|few|TRBV9
CASSVEGKNKDTQYF
TGTGCCAGCAGCGTAGAGGGAAAGAATAAAGATACGCAGTATTTT
>TRBJ2-2|-|many|TRBV6-2/TRBV6-3
CASSYGWTGELFF
TGTGCCAGCAGCTATGGTTGGACCGGGGAGCTGTTTTTT
>TRBJ2-1|-|few|TRBV20-1
CSAPHGPANNEQFF
TGCAGTGCACCGCACGGGCCCGCTAACAATGAGCAGTTCTTC